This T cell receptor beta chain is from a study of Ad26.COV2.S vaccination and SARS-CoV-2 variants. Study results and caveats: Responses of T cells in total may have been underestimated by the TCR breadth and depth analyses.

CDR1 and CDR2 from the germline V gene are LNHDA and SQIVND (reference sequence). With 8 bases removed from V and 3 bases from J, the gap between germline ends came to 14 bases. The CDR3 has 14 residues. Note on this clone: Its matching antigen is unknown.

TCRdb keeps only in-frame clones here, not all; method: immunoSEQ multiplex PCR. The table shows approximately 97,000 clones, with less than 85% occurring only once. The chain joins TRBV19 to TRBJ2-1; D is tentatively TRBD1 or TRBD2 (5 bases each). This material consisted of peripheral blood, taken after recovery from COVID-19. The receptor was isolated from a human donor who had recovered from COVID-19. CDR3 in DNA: TGTGCCAGTGCTCCGGGACGACACTACAATGAGCAGTTCTTC. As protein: CASAPGRHYNEQFF.